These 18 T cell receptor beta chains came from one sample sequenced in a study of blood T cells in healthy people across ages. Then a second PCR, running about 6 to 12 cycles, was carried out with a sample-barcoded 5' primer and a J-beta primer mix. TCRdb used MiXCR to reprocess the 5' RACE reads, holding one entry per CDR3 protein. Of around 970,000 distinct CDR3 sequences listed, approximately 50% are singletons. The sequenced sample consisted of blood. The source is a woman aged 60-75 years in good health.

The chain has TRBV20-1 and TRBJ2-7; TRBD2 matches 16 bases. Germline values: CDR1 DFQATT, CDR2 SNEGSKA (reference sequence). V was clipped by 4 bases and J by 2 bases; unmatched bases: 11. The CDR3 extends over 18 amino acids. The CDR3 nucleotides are TGCAGTGCTACATCGGGACTAGCGGGAGGGCTTGCCCCCTACGAGCAGTACTTC. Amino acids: CSATSGLAGGLAPYEQYF.

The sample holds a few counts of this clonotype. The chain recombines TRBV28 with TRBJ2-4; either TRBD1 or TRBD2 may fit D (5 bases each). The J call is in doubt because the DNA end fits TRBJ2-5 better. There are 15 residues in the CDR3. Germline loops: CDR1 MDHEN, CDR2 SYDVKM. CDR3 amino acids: CASSSWSGPRETQYF. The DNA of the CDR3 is TGTGCCAGCAGTTCATGGTCGGGGCCCCGGGAGACCCAGTACTTC.

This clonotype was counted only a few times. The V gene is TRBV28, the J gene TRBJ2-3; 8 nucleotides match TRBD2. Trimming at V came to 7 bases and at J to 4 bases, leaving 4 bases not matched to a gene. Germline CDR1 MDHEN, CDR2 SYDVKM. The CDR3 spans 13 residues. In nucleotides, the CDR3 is TGTGCCAGCACTCTAGCGGGCTCAGATACGCAGTATTTT. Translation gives CASTLAGSDTQYF.

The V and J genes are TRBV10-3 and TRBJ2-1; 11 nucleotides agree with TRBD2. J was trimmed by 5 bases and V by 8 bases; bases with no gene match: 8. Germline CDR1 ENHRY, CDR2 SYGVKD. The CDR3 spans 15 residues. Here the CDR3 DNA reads TGTGCCATCGCGGCTGGGACTAGCGGCCACAATGAGCAGTTCTTC. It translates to CAIAAGTSGHNEQFF.

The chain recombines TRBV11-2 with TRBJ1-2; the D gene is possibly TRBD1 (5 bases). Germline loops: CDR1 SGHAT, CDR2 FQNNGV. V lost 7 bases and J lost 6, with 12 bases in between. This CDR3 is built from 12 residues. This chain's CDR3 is CASTDQGDGYTF. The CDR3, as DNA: TGTGCCAGCACCGATCAGGGAGATGGCTACACCTTC.

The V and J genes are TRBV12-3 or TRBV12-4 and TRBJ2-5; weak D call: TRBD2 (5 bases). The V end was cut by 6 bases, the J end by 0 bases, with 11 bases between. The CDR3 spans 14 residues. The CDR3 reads CASSPGVDQETQYF. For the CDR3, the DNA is TGTGCCAGCAGCCCCGGGGTAGACCAAGAGACCCAGTACTTC.

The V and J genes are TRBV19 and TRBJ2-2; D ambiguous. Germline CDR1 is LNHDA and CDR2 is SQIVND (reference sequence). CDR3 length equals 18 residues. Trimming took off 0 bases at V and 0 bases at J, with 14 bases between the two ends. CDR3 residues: CASSIDPLLGANTGELFF. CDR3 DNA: TGTGCCAGTAGTATAGATCCTCTTCTAGGAGCGAACACCGGGGAGCTGTTTTTT.

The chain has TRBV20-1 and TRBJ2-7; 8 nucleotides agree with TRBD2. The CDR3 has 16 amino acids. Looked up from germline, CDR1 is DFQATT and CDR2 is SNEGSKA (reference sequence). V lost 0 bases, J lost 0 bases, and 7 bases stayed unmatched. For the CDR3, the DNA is TGCAGTGCTAGAGATCTAACTAGCGGAGCCTCCTACGAGCAGTACTTC. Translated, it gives CSARDLTSGASYEQYF.

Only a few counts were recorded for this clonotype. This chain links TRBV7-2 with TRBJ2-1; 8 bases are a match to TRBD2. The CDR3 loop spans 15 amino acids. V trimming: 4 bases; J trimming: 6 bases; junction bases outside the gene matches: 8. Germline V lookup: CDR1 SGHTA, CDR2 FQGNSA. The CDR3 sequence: CASSSGLAPPNEQFF. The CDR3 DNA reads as TGTGCCAGCAGCTCCGGACTAGCTCCGCCCAATGAGCAGTTCTTC.

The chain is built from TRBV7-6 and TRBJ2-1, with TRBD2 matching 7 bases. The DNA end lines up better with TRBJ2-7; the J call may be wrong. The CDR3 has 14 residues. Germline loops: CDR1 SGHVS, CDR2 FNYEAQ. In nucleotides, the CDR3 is TGTGCCAGCAGACGACTAGCCCGCTACAATGAGCAGTACTTC. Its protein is CASRRLARYNEQYF.

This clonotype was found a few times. The CDR3 loop is CSVEGSGTDTQYF. The CDR3 DNA sequence: TGCAGCGTTGAGGGTAGTGGCACAGATACGCAGTATTTT. The chain couples TRBV29-1 to TRBJ2-3; D remains ambiguous. Germline assignment: CDR1 SQVTM and CDR2 ANQGSEA. This CDR3 is 13 amino acids long. Between the trimmed V and J ends, which lost 3 bases and 1 base, there was a span of 8 bases.

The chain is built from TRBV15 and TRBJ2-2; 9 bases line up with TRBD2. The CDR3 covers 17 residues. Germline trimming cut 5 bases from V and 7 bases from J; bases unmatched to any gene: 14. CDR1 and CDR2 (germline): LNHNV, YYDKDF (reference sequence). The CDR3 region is CATSLSPGLAGIGELFF. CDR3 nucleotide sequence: TGTGCCACCAGCCTTTCCCCCGGGCTAGCGGGAATCGGGGAGCTGTTTTTT.

The CDR3, as DNA: TGTGCCTTAGGAGGTATAATAAACACCGGGGAGCTGTTTTTT. Its translation is CALGGIINTGELFF. The chain uses TRBV7-2 and TRBJ2-2; possibly TRBD2 for D (5 bases). Germline-derived CDR1 and CDR2 are SGHTA and FQGNSA. The CDR3 has 14 amino acids. Trimming pared 11 bases from V and 2 bases from J, leaving 15 bases between.

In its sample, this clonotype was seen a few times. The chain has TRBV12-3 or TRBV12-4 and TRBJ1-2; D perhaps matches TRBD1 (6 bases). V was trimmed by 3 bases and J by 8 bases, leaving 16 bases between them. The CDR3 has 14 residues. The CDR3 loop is CASSFQGTTQGYTF. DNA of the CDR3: TGTGCCAGCAGTTTCCAGGGGACTACGCAGGGCTACACCTTC.

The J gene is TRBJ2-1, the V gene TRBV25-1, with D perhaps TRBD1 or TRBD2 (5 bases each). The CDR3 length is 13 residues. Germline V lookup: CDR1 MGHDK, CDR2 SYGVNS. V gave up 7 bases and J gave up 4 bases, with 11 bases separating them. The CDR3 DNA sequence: TGTGCCAGCATGGGGGTAGGGTACAATGAGCAGTTCTTC. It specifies CASMGVGYNEQFF.

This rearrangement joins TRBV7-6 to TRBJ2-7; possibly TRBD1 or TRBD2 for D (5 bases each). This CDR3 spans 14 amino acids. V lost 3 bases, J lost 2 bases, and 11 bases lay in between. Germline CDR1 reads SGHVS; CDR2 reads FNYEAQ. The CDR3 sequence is CASSLIEGPYEQYF. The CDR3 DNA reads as TGTGCCAGCAGCTTGATAGAGGGACCCTACGAGCAGTACTTC.

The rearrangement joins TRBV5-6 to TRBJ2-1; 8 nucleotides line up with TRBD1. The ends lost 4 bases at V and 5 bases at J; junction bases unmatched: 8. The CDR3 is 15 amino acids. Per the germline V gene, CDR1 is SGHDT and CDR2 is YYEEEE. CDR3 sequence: CASSSRTGRNNEQFF. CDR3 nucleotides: TGTGCCAGCAGCAGTCGGACAGGGAGGAACAATGAGCAGTTCTTC.

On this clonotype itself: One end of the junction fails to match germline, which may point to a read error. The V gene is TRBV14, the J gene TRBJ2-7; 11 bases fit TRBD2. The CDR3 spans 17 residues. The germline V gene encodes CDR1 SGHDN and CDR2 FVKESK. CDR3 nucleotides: TGTGCCAGCAGCCAAGTTGAGGTAGCGGGAGGGCCCTACGAGCAGCACTTC. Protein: CASSQVEVAGGPYEQHF. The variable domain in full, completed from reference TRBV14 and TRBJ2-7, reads EAGVTQFPSHSVIEKGQTVTLRCDPISGHDNLYWYRRVMGKEIKFLLHFVKESKQDESGMPNNRFLAERTGGTYSTLKVQPAELEDSGVYFCASSQVEVAGGPYEQHFGPGTRLTVT.